The following is a T cell receptor beta chain sequence with its context. As yet, its antigen is unknown. UMIs with a 6-nucleotide sample barcode were added by template switching. TCRdb processed the 5' RACE reads again and assigns one entry to each CDR3 protein, with no DNA. The sample data list approximately 100,000 distinct CDR3 sequences. This sample is part of a study of monozygotic twins with inflammatory bowel disease. Study-level points and caveats: Patients with IBD had less TCRbeta diversity (inverse Simpson) than their healthy co-twins.

Material: blood. The TCR sequence derives from a human donor with ulcerative colitis or Crohn's disease, or a healthy co-twin of an affected twin (not recorded which).

The CDR3 here is CASSLGQGASEQYF. The chain combines TRBV11-2 with TRBJ2-7; TCRdb selects TRBD1, and the lack of DNA leaves this call unchecked. This CDR3 spans 14 amino acids. Germline V gene lookup returns CDR1 SGHAT and CDR2 FQNNGV. Filled out from reference TRBV11-2 and TRBJ2-7, the complete variable domain reads EAGVAQSPRYKIIEKRQSVAFWCNPISGHATLYWYQQILGQGPKLLIQFQNNGVVDDSQLPKDRFSAERLKGVDSTLKIQPAKLEDSAVYLCASSLGQGASEQYFGPGTRLTVT.